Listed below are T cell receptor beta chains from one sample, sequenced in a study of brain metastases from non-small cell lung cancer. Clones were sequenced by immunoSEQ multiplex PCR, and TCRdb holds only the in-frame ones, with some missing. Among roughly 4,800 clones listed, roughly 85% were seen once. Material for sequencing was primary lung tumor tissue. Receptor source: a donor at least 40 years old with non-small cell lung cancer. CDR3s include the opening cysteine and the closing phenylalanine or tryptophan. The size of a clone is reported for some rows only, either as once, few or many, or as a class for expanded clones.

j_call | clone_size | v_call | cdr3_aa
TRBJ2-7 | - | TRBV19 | CASSIIPGGEYEQYF
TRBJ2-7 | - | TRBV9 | CATRPGVGYEQYF
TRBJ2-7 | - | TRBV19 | CASSIGTYEQYF
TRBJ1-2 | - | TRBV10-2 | CASSPDRKNGYTF
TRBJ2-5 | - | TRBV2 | CASSPNSETQYF
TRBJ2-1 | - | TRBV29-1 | CSVEKGLGLNEQFF
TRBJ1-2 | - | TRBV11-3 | CASSSTRLYGYTF
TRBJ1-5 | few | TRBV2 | CASSTGEGQPQHF
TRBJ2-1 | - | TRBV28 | CASSLLAGVYNEQFF
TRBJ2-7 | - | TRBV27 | CASRRIGADEQYF
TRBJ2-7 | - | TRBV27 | CASRGWGQGLGISGQYF
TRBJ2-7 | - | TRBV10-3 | CASNQGASEQYF
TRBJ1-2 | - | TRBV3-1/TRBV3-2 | CASSQGANYGYTF
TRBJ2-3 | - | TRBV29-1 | CSVELDSTDTQYF
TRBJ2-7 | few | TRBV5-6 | CASSLGGTATYEQYF
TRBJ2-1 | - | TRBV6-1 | CASSEFGGTSGVYEQFF
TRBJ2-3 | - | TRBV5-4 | CASSSQRQADTQYF
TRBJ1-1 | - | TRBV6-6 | CVSSPGPPNTEAFF
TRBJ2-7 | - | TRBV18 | CASSSSLTQSYEQYF
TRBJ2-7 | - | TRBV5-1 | CASSSTSGKHGDEQYF
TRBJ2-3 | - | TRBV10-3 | CAIFSGGGQTDTQYF
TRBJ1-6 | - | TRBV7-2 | CASSFERRSPLHF
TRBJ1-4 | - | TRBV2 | CASSEEGGEKLFF
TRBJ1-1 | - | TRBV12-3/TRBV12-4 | CASSLRVNTEAFF
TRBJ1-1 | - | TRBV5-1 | CASSLVQGADTEAFF
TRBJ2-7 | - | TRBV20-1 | CSAGTFYEQYF
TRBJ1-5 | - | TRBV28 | CASSFGQGYSQPQHF
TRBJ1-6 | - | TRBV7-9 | CASSTRQGRSSPLHF
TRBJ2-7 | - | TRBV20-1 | CSASPGGTPGVYEQYF
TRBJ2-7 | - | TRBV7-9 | CASSLGLAGFSTDEQYF
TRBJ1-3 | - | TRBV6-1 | CASSELGFSGNTIYF
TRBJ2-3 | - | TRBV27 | CASTATYF
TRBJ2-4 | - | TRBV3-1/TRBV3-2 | CASSLAGVSIQYF
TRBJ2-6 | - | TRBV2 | CARGRASGANVLTF
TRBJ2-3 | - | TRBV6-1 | CASSEEVSGTDTQYF
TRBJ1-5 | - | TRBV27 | CASSMGTAYQPQHF
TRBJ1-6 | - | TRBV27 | CASSLKRGNSPLHF
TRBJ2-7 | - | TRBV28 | CASSSGLLVGQYF
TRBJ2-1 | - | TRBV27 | CASSSGLAGRSEQFF
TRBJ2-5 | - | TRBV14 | CASSPRRRTGGSETQYF
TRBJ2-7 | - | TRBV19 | CASSIKDQGGTYEQYF
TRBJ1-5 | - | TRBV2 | CANSELSFNQPQHF
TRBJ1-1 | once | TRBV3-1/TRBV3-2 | CASSETGRGDTEAFF
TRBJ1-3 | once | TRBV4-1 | CASSQWNQGASNTIYF
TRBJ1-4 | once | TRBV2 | CASRGAGGYEKLFF
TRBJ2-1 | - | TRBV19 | CASSLKLAGYSYNEQFF
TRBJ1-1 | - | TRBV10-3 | CAISPDREAEAFF
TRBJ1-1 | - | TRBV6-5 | CASSYPGRPEAFF
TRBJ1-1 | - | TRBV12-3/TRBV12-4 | CASSYMGEAFF
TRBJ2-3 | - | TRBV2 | CASSKARLSASTQYF
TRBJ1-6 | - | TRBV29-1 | CSVGGTGGTPLHF
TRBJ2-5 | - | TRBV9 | CASSVVLGGQETQYF
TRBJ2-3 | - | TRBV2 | CASSPSGQGSDTQYF
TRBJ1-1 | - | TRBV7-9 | CASSFQGNTEAFF